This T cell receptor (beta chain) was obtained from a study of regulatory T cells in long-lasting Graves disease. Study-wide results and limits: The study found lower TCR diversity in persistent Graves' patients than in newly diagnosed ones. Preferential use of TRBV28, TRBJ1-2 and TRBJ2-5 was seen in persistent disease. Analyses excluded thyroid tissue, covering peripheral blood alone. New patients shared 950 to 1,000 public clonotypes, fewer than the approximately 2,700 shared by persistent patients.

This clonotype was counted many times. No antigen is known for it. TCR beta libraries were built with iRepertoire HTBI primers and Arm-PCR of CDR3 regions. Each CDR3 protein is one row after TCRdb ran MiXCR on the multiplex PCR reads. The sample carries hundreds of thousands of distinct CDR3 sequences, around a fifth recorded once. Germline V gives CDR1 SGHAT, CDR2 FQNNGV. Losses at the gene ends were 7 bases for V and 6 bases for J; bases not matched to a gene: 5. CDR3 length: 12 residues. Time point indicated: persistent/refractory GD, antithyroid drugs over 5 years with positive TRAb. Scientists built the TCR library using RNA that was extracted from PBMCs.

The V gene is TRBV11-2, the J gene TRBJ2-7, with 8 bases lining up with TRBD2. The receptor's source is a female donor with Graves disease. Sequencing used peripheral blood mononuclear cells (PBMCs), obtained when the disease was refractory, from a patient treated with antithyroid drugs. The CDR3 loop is CASTSGGFEQYF. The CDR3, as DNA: TGTGCCAGCACATCGGGGGGGTTCGAGCAGTACTTC.